The 14 T cell receptor beta chains listed next were all sequenced from one sample in a study of T cell responses to AZD1222 COVID-19 vaccine. Sequencing was performed with immunoSEQ multiplex PCR; in TCRdb, only in-frame clones are kept and a portion is missing. The repertoire holds more than 120,000 clones, with 90% as singletons. The source material was peripheral blood, sampled 28 days after the second AZD1222 dose. These receptors all come from an adult who received the AZD1222 COVID-19 vaccine.

The V call is TRBV28, the J call TRBJ2-7; the D is unclear. V was shortened by 6 bases and J by 3 bases, with 12 bases between the two germline ends. The CDR3 contains 13 residues. Germline lookup yields CDR1 MDHEN and CDR2 SYDVKM. The DNA for the CDR3 is TGTGCCAGCAGGGTTAGACAAGACTACGAGCAGTACTTC. Amino acids: CASRVRQDYEQYF.

This clone appeared a single time. This rearrangement joins TRBV30 to TRBJ1-5; D is ambiguous. Trimming removed 3 bases from V and 4 bases from J, with 13 bases in between. Germline loops: CDR1 GTSNPN, CDR2 SVGIG (reference sequence). The CDR3 covers 14 residues. Here the CDR3 DNA reads TGTGCCTGGAGCCCGACAAAGAGGAATCAGCCCCAGCATTTT. This codes for CAWSPTKRNQPQHF.

The chain couples TRBV7-2 to TRBJ1-5; D may be TRBD1 (6 bases). V was clipped by 3 bases and J by 3 bases, with 12 bases between them. CDR1 and CDR2 (germline): SGHTA, FQGNSA. The CDR3 totals 15 residues. This chain's CDR3 is CASSFGQGNNQPQHF. CDR3 sequence (DNA): TGTGCCAGCAGCTTTGGTCAGGGGAACAATCAGCCCCAGCATTTT.

This clone was seen a handful of times. The chain employs TRBV18 and TRBJ1-1; D unresolved. Germline V gene sequence: CDR1 KGHSH, CDR2 LQKENI. V was trimmed by 2 bases and J by 4 bases, leaving 5 bases between them. This CDR3 region has 12 residues. CDR3 amino acids: CASSPSGTEAFF. The CDR3 nucleotides are TGTGCCAGCTCACCATCAGGCACTGAAGCTTTCTTT.

This chain uses TRBV19 with TRBJ1-4, with 11 bases matching TRBD1. Germline assignment: CDR1 LNHDA and CDR2 SQIVND (reference sequence). CDR3 length: 14 residues. After removal of 7 bases from V and 10 bases from J, the junction contained 8 bases not matched to a gene. The CDR3 is CASTPDRGLGKLFF. As DNA, the CDR3 is TGTGCCAGTACCCCGGACAGGGGGCTTGGAAAACTGTTTTTT.

V is TRBV6-5 and J is TRBJ1-1; D may be TRBD1 (5 bases). Germline CDR1 reads MNHEY; CDR2 reads SVGAGI. The CDR3 length is 13 residues. Trimming stripped 4 bases from V and 8 bases from J, with 14 bases between. The CDR3 protein is CASSLHLGGEAFF. CDR3 sequence (DNA): TGTGCCAGCAGTTTACACCTCGGGGGGGAAGCTTTCTTT.

This chain joins TRBV30 and TRBJ1-2; a possible D gene is TRBD1 (5 bases). The CDR3 extends over 14 amino acids. Trimming took off 2 bases at V and 1 base at J, with 11 bases between the two ends. Germline V gene data show CDR1 as GTSNPN and CDR2 as SVGIG (reference sequence). The CDR3 DNA follows: TGTGCCTGGAGTAGCGGGGGAGTTAACTATGGCTACACCTTC. Residues: CAWSSGGVNYGYTF.

This sequence joins TRBV19 and TRBJ2-3; TRBD1 matches at 7 bases. CDR3 length: 15 residues. The trim removed 3 bases at V and 2 bases at J, leaving 5 bases unmatched. From germline, CDR1 is LNHDA and CDR2 SQIVND (reference sequence). CDR3 sequence (DNA): TGTGCCAGTAGTATTGTTACAGGGGACACAGATACGCAGTATTTT. This codes for CASSIVTGDTDTQYF.

This chain connects TRBV2 to TRBJ1-1; D gene uncertain. The germline CDR1 and CDR2 sequences are SNHLY and FYNNEI. This CDR3 has 14 residues. Between the trimmed V and J ends, which lost 7 bases and 4 bases, there was a span of 16 bases. CDR3 sequence (DNA): TGTGCCAGCACAATAGTGGAATTCGGCACTGAAGCTTTCTTT. It yields the protein CASTIVEFGTEAFF.

The chain is built from TRBV2 and TRBJ2-2; TRBD2 agrees at 13 bases. With V trimmed by 6 bases and J by 7 bases, 5 bases remained unmatched. The CDR3 is 15 residues long. Germline values: CDR1 SNHLY, CDR2 FYNNEI. In DNA, the CDR3 is TGTGCCAGCAGAAGGACTAGCGGGAGTTACGGGGAGCTGTTTTTT. Translating it yields CASRRTSGSYGELFF.

The chain joins TRBV12-3 or TRBV12-4 to TRBJ1-1; D ambiguous. The CDR3 totals 13 residues. Trimming left V 3 bases short and J 1 base short, with 6 bases between. CDR3 protein: CASSLEGNTEAFF. The CDR3 DNA reads TGTGCCAGCAGTTTGGAGGGGAACACTGAAGCTTTCTTT.

CDR3 loop: CASSVDVTNSGNTIYF. CDR3 sequence (DNA): TGTGCCAGCAGCGTAGATGTGACAAACTCTGGAAACACCATATATTTT. The rearrangement joins TRBV9 to TRBJ1-3; no reliable D call. There are 16 residues in the CDR3. V was clipped by 0 bases and J by 0 bases, with 10 bases between them. The germline V gene has CDR1 SGDLS and CDR2 YYNGEE.

This chain links TRBV7-2 with TRBJ1-5, with D unclear. Trimming shortened V by 4 bases and J by 0 bases, and 10 bases separated the two germline ends. The CDR3 loop spans 15 amino acids. CDR1 SGHTA and CDR2 FQGNSA come from the germline V gene. The CDR3 here is CASSSSPNSNQPQHF. The CDR3 coding sequence is TGTGCCAGCAGCTCTAGTCCGAATAGCAATCAGCCCCAGCATTTT.

The chain uses TRBV5-1 and TRBJ2-7; 10 bases fit TRBD2. The CDR3 totals 15 residues. Germline V gene data show CDR1 as SGHRS and CDR2 as YFSETQ. The trim removed 3 bases at V and 2 bases at J, leaving 5 bases unmatched. The CDR3 loop is CASSSGSGRTYEQYF. For the CDR3, the DNA is TGCGCCAGCAGCTCCGGTAGCGGGAGGACCTACGAGCAGTACTTC.